Given below is one T cell receptor beta chain in context. No antigen is known for it. The data were produced by immunoSEQ multiplex PCR, yet TCRdb's version contains in-frame clones alone and is incomplete. The sample includes some 120,000 clones, 85% to 90% seen only once; the top ten take 6.5% to 9.5%. Germline CDR1 is SGHDT and CDR2 is YYEEEE. This CDR3 spans 15 amino acids. Trimming removed 6 bases from V and 1 base from J, with 17 bases in between. The sample belongs to a study of T cell responses to AZD1222 COVID-19 vaccine. Study overall: Second-dose intervals near 4 or 12 weeks were combined. Broader study findings: No day 14 peak samples; only post-peak repertoires were characterized. Donors were mostly white British, more females; clonal diversity possibly underestimated.

Sequencing was performed on peripheral blood, taken on day 0 of AZD1222 vaccination. This sequence originates from an adult in good health. This chain connects TRBV5-6 to TRBJ2-7, with D perhaps TRBD2 (6 bases). The CDR3 is CASIQTGVRSYEQYF. Here the CDR3 DNA reads TGTGCCAGCATTCAAACGGGGGTAAGATCCTACGAGCAGTACTTC.